The 20 T cell receptor beta chains below come from one sample, sequenced in a study of blood T cell repertoires in COVID-19. Data came from immunoSEQ multiplex PCR; TCRdb stores just in-frame clones and leaves some out. Of tens of thousands of clones listed, about 88% were seen once; the top ten hold 20% to 25%. The sequencing input was peripheral blood. All receptors come from a woman between 50 and 59 years old with active or convalescent COVID-19.

The rearrangement joins TRBV11-3 to TRBJ2-1; 12 bases are a match to TRBD1. This CDR3 contains 15 residues. Germline CDR1 and CDR2: SGHNT and YENEEA. J lost 9 bases, V lost 5 bases, and 8 bases had no gene match. The CDR3 DNA reads TGTGCCAGCAGCCCTCGGGACAGGGGGCTTGCTGAGCAGTTCTTC. Protein sequence: CASSPRDRGLAEQFF.

The CDR3 here is CASSAGASGLYNEQFF. The CDR3 nucleotides read TGTGCCAGCAGCGCAGGGGCTAGCGGATTATACAATGAGCAGTTCTTC. The chain has TRBV9 and TRBJ2-1, with D tentatively TRBD2 (7 bases). Trimming stripped 3 bases from V and 4 bases from J, with 17 bases between. The CDR3 is 16 amino acids. Germline loops: CDR1 SGDLS, CDR2 YYNGEE.

V and J are TRBV9 and TRBJ1-3; a possible D gene is TRBD1 (5 bases). This CDR3 spans 16 amino acids. Per germline, CDR1 SGDLS and CDR2 YYNGEE. V lost 2 bases and J lost 0, with 12 bases in between. CDR3 DNA: TGTGCCAGCAGCGTTAGAGGGGACTACTCTGGAAACACCATATATTTT. Translated, it gives CASSVRGDYSGNTIYF.

The chain has TRBV5-4 and TRBJ2-3; 7 bases line up with TRBD2. The germline CDR1 and CDR2 sequences are SGHNT and YYREEE (reference sequence). With 5 bases clipped from V and 5 bases from J, the junction kept 8 bases outside the gene matches. CDR3 length: 14 residues. DNA for the CDR3: TGTGCCAGCAGGTCAGAGGGAGGGTTAGATACGCAGTATTTT. It codes for CASRSEGGLDTQYF. Full variable domain (remainder filled in from reference TRBV5-4 and TRBJ2-3): ETGVTQSPTHLIKTRGQQVTLRCSSQSGHNTVSWYQQALGQGPQFIFQYYREEENGRGNFPPRFSGLQFPNYSSELNVNALELDDSALYLCASRSEGGLDTQYFGPGTRLTVL.

This sequence joins TRBV7-3 and TRBJ1-2, with TRBD1 as a possible D gene (6 bases). Germline V gives CDR1 SGHTA, CDR2 FQGTGA. CDR3 size: 15 residues. Between the trimmed V and J ends, which lost 4 bases and 5 bases, there was a span of 17 bases. As DNA, the CDR3 is TGTGCCAGCAGCTCGGGGCTCGGACAGCTTTATGGCTACACCTTC. Protein product: CASSSGLGQLYGYTF. Together with reference TRBV7-3 and TRBJ1-2, the CDR3 gives the full variable domain: GAGVSQTPSNKVTEKGKYVELRCDPISGHTALYWYRQSLGQGPEFLIYFQGTGAADDSGLPNDRFFAVRPEGSVSTLKIQRTERGDSAVYLCASSSGLGQLYGYTFGSGTRLTVV.

The DNA of the CDR3 is TGTGCCAGCAGTTCAGGGTTGGGGGGACGCCTCTACGAGCAGTACTTC. Its protein is CASSSGLGGRLYEQYF. The gene calls are TRBV28 and TRBJ2-7, with D possibly being TRBD2 (6 bases). Per the germline V gene, CDR1 is MDHEN and CDR2 is SYDVKM. V lost 4 bases, J lost 3 bases, and 19 bases lay in between. The CDR3 has 16 residues.

The V and J genes are TRBV2 and TRBJ2-7, with a weak D call TRBD2 (5 bases). The CDR3 has 15 residues. V lost 6 bases, J lost 8 bases, and 23 bases lay in between. Germline lookup yields CDR1 SNHLY and CDR2 FYNNEI. The CDR3 protein is CASRGTGISAPQQYF. The CDR3 DNA sequence: TGTGCCAGCAGAGGAACCGGGATCTCAGCCCCTCAGCAGTACTTC.

Here the CDR3 DNA reads TGTGCCAGCAGCTCAAAGCGGGAGTTTAACTATGGCTACACCTTC. Translated: CASSSKREFNYGYTF. The genes are TRBV5-8 and TRBJ1-2; D gene ambiguous. Trimming removed 3 bases from V and 1 base from J, with 13 bases in between. CDR1 and CDR2 from the germline V gene are SGHTS and YDEGEE. There are 15 residues in the CDR3.

The chain joins TRBV28 to TRBJ2-3, with TRBD2 identical over 7 bases. The CDR3 is 15 amino acids. Germline V lookup: CDR1 MDHEN, CDR2 SYDVKM. V gave up 3 bases and J gave up 2 bases; unmatched junction bases: 5. The CDR3 nucleotides are TGTGCCAGCAGTTTCCCTAGCGGCTACACAGATACGCAGTATTTT. Encoded protein: CASSFPSGYTDTQYF.

The rearrangement joins TRBV10-2 to TRBJ2-3; 14 bases are shared with TRBD2. Germline trimming cut 2 bases from V and 1 base from J; bases unmatched to any gene: 2. Germline V gene sequence: CDR1 WSHSY, CDR2 SAAADI. This CDR3 is 17 amino acids long. The CDR3 reads CASSEPGLAGGTDTQYF. In DNA form, the CDR3 reads TGCGCCAGCAGTGAGCCGGGACTAGCGGGGGGCACAGATACGCAGTATTTT.

This clone was seen only a few times. The V call is TRBV3-1 (or the pseudogene TRBV3-2), the J call TRBJ1-5, with TRBD1 matching 9 bases. The CDR3 has 15 amino acids. Germline assignment: CDR1 LGHDT and CDR2 YNNKEL (reference sequence). With V trimmed by 4 bases and J by 3 bases, 4 bases remained unmatched. The CDR3 reads CASSRGTGNNQPQHF. The CDR3 DNA reads as TGTGCCAGCAGCCGAGGGACAGGGAACAATCAGCCCCAGCATTTT.

The chain links TRBV12-3 or TRBV12-4 to TRBJ2-7, with D possibly being TRBD1 (6 bases). This CDR3 comprises 11 residues. The V and J ends lost 6 bases and 7 bases respectively, with 10 bases between them. CDR3 nucleotide sequence: TGTGCCAGCAGGAACAGGGAGGAGCAGTACTTC. Its protein product is CASRNREEQYF.

The rearrangement links TRBV5-5 to TRBJ2-7, with TRBD1 matching 8 bases. CDR1 and CDR2 (germline): SGHKS, YYEKEE (reference sequence). The CDR3 spans 16 residues. V lost 1 base to trimming and J lost 7 bases; unmatched junction nucleotides: 13. CDR3 residues: CASSLTPRQGTGEQYF. The CDR3, as DNA: TGTGCCAGCAGCTTGACCCCCCGACAGGGGACGGGGGAGCAGTACTTC. Full variable domain (missing parts from reference TRBV5-5 and TRBJ2-7): DAGVTQSPTHLIKTRGQQVTLRCSPISGHKSVSWYQQVLGQGPQFIFQYYEKEERGRGNFPDRFSARQFPNYSSELNVNALLLGDSALYLCASSLTPRQGTGEQYFGPGTRLTVT.

The chain joins TRBV15 to TRBJ2-7; 9 bases fit TRBD1. Per the germline V gene, CDR1 is LNHNV and CDR2 is YYDKDF (reference sequence). Trimming at V came to 3 bases and at J to 4 bases, leaving 4 bases not matched to a gene. The CDR3 has 14 amino acids. The CDR3 nucleotides read TGTGCCACCAGCAGTACAGGGGGCGGGTACGAGCAGTACTTC. This sequence encodes CATSSTGGGYEQYF.

This chain uses TRBV20-1 with TRBJ1-2; D uncertain. The CDR3 totals 12 residues. Trimming cost V 3 bases and J 12 bases, with 17 bases left between them. Per the germline V gene, CDR1 is DFQATT and CDR2 is SNEGSKA (reference sequence). The CDR3 nucleotides are TGCAGTGCTAGTACCCAAGGAGGGAAGCACACCTTC. Translated, it gives CSASTQGGKHTF.

The chain carries TRBV5-1 and TRBJ2-2; 8 bases line up with TRBD1. Germline assignment: CDR1 SGHRS and CDR2 YFSETQ. The CDR3 has 15 residues. The trim removed 4 bases at V and 8 bases at J, leaving 10 bases unmatched. CDR3 amino acids: CASSNRDRSPGELFF. The CDR3 nucleotides are TGCGCCAGCAGCAACCGGGACAGGAGCCCAGGGGAGCTGTTTTTT.

J is TRBJ2-1 and V is TRBV7-8; D may be TRBD2 (5 bases). The germline CDR1 and CDR2 sequences are SGHVS and FQNEAQ. The CDR3 is 12 amino acids. Trimming removed 3 bases at V and 6 bases at J, with 6 bases between. CDR3 residues: CASSLRVNEQFF. CDR3 bases: TGTGCCAGCAGCTTGAGGGTCAATGAGCAGTTCTTC.

This clone was counted only a few times. The chain combines TRBV20-1 with TRBJ2-7; perhaps TRBD2 as D (6 bases). V was clipped by 3 bases and J by 2 bases, with 11 bases between them. Germline V gene data show CDR1 as DFQATT and CDR2 as SNEGSKA (reference sequence). CDR3 size: 13 residues. CDR3 protein: CSASSGPAYEQYF. The CDR3 DNA is TGCAGTGCTAGTAGCGGCCCGGCCTACGAGCAGTACTTC.

This clone has more than one count but fewer than ten. This chain uses TRBV3-1 (or the pseudogene TRBV3-2) with TRBJ2-3; no clear D. V lost 1 base, J lost 4 bases, and 3 bases lay in between. The CDR3 extends over 12 amino acids. CDR1 is LGHDT, CDR2 YNNKEL, per germline (reference sequence). The CDR3 here is CASSQGADTQYF. The DNA of the CDR3 is TGTGCCAGCAGCCAAGGAGCAGATACGCAGTATTTT.

This rearrangement joins TRBV5-1 to TRBJ2-3; D may be TRBD2 (6 bases). CDR3 length equals 15 residues. Germline CDR1 reads SGHRS; CDR2 reads YFSETQ. The V end lost 0 bases, the J end lost 3 bases, and 11 bases lay between the germline ends. This CDR3 reads CASSLASGGTDTQYF. The CDR3 region has the DNA TGCGCCAGCAGCTTGGCCTCCGGGGGTACAGATACGCAGTATTTT.